Following are 11 T cell receptor beta chains from one sample sequenced in a study of T-cell memory formation after mild COVID-19. One entry per CDR3 protein, called by TCRdb with MiXCR from the 5' RACE reads. The data hold 65,000 to 95,000 distinct CDR3 sequences, with around 13% observed a single time. Sequenced input: PBMCs or a T cell subset sorted from them (not recorded which). These receptor sequences come from a man younger than 35 who had mild COVID-19 (a few samples of this study predate the infection). Cell type and time point are not known.

The V call is TRBV9, the J call TRBJ2-3; D is possibly TRBD2 (6 bases). With 3 bases removed from V and 5 bases from J, the gap between germline ends came to 10 bases. The germline V gene has CDR1 SGDLS and CDR2 YYNGEE. This CDR3 comprises 13 residues. The CDR3 DNA reads as TGTGCCAGCAGCGGACCGCGGGAAGATACGCAGTATTTT. It yields the protein CASSGPREDTQYF.

V usage is TRBV29-1 and J usage is TRBJ2-7; D remains unclear. The V gene lost 4 bases and the J gene lost 2 bases, with 9 bases spanning the gap. Germline V CDR1 and CDR2: SQVTM, ANQGSEA. The CDR3 is 12 amino acids. The DNA for the CDR3 is TGCAGCGTTGGGGCCGTACCCTACGAGCAGTACTTC. Amino acid sequence: CSVGAVPYEQYF.

This clonotype was observed a handful of times. The gene calls are TRBV5-1 and TRBJ2-3; D could derive from TRBD1 or TRBD2 (5 bases each). The V gene's germline CDR1 is SGHRS and CDR2 YFSETQ. Trimming cost V 0 bases and J 3 bases, with 11 bases left between them. The CDR3 has 15 residues. The CDR3, as DNA: TGCGCCAGCAGCTTGGTGGGGGTTGTAACAGATACGCAGTATTTT. Translating gives CASSLVGVVTDTQYF.

The genes are TRBV10-3 and TRBJ1-5; 11 nucleotides align to TRBD1. With 5 bases clipped from V and 4 bases from J, the junction kept 4 bases outside the gene matches. Germline CDR1 is ENHRY and CDR2 is SYGVKD. This CDR3 is 15 amino acids long. DNA for the CDR3: TGTGCCATCAGTCCCGGGACAGGGGGGAATCAGCCCCAGCATTTT. Protein sequence: CAISPGTGGNQPQHF.

V usage is TRBV4-2 and J usage is TRBJ1-3; 9 bases are a match to TRBD1. The J segment lost 3 bases and the V segment lost 4 bases, leaving 13 bases of the junction unmatched. This CDR3 region has 18 residues. Germline V gene lookup returns CDR1 LGHNA and CDR2 YNFKEQ. The CDR3 reads CASSRATGTGTFGNTIYF. The CDR3 DNA follows: TGTGCCAGCAGCCGAGCGACCGGGACAGGGACGTTTGGAAACACCATATATTTT.

This clonotype has a handful of counts. J is TRBJ2-7 and V is TRBV7-9; unclear D gene. The V end lost 5 bases, the J end lost 2 bases, and 16 bases lay between the germline ends. CDR3 size: 15 residues. The germline V gene has CDR1 SEHNR and CDR2 FQNEAQ (reference sequence). DNA of the CDR3: TGTGCCAGCAGCCCTCGCGGCCCCTTACCCTACGAGCAGTACGTC. Translation: CASSPRGPLPYEQYV.

This clonotype has a handful of counts. This chain uses TRBV7-2 with TRBJ1-2; the D gene is possibly TRBD1 (5 bases). The ends were cut back, 4 bases at V and 6 bases at J, with 21 bases in the middle. The germline CDR1 and CDR2 sequences are SGHTA and FQGNSA. CDR3 size: 16 residues. The CDR3 region is CASSSGGIGGSDGYTF. DNA of the CDR3: TGTGCCAGCAGCTCTGGGGGTATAGGCGGTTCCGATGGCTACACCTTC.

In its sample, this clonotype was seen a few times. The rearrangement joins TRBV7-9 to TRBJ1-1; D remains ambiguous. This CDR3 has 12 residues. V was shortened by 5 bases and J by 3 bases, with 7 bases between the two germline ends. CDR1 is SEHNR and CDR2 is FQNEAQ in the germline V gene (reference sequence). The CDR3 DNA reads as TGTGCCAGCAGCACAAGCTACACTGAAGCTTTCTTT. Translation: CASSTSYTEAFF.

The CDR3 region is CASSIAAGDYNEQFF. For the CDR3, the DNA is TGTGCCAGTAGTATAGCAGCGGGGGACTACAATGAGCAGTTCTTC. The chain carries TRBV19 and TRBJ2-1; 8 nucleotides agree with TRBD2. The J segment lost 3 bases and the V segment lost 1 base, leaving 2 bases of the junction unmatched. The CDR3 length is 15 residues. Germline V gene sequence: CDR1 LNHDA, CDR2 SQIVND (reference sequence).

This clonotype was recorded at least ten times. This chain connects TRBV12-3 or TRBV12-4 to TRBJ2-2; TRBD2 is a possible D gene (5 bases). The CDR3 consists of 15 residues. V was trimmed by 6 bases and J by 1 base, leaving 12 bases between them. CDR3 in amino acids: CASSPVGGNTGELFF. CDR3 DNA sequence: TGTGCCAGCAGCCCCGTCGGAGGGAACACCGGGGAGCTGTTTTTT.

This clonotype has just a few counts. V gene TRBV7-2 combines with J gene TRBJ1-2, with D uncertain. Per the germline V gene, CDR1 is SGHTA and CDR2 is FQGNSA. Between the trimmed V and J ends, which lost 0 bases and 1 base, there was a span of 6 bases. This CDR3 is built from 14 residues. CDR3 in amino acids: CASSLARVNYGYTF. In nucleotides, the CDR3 is TGTGCCAGCAGCTTAGCCCGGGTTAACTATGGCTACACCTTC. The full variable domain, completed using reference TRBV7-2 and TRBJ1-2, is GAGVSQSPSNKVTEKGKDVELRCDPISGHTALYWYRQSLGQGLEFLIYFQGNSAPDKSGLPSDRFSAERTGGSVSTLTIQRTQQEDSAVYLCASSLARVNYGYTFGSGTRLTVV.